The 27 T cell receptor beta chains below were found in one sample sequenced in a study of cytomegalovirus exposure and HLA in healthy donors. PCR amplification relied on 60 Vbeta primers (plus 13 Jbeta primers). Here immunoSEQ multiplex PCR was the method, and the copy in TCRdb shows in-frame clones only, minus some. The sample holds about 98,000 clones; about 81% are singletons and the top ten take roughly 9.7%. Material: PBMCs. These receptors were taken from a man younger than 35 in good health and CMV-seropositive.

The J gene is TRBJ2-7, the V gene TRBV30; TRBD2 is a possible D gene (6 bases). Germline assignment: CDR1 GTSNPN and CDR2 SVGIG (reference sequence). Trimming took 0 bases from V and 5 from J, leaving 23 bases between them. This CDR3 is built from 17 residues. The CDR3 DNA reads TGTGCCTGGAGTGTAAGTAGGATGAGGCGGGGACGTCACGAGCAGTACTTC. It specifies CAWSVSRMRRGRHEQYF.

This rearrangement joins TRBV6-1 to TRBJ2-5; 10 bases are a match to TRBD2. CDR3 size: 17 residues. The junction had 12 bases not matched to a gene; V was cut back by 4 bases and J by 4 bases. Looked up from germline, CDR1 is MNHNS and CDR2 is SASEGT. In nucleotides, the CDR3 is TGTGCCAGCAGTGTAATTCTAGCGGGGGTCCAAGGAGAGACCCAGTACTTC. Protein sequence: CASSVILAGVQGETQYF.

The genes are TRBV27 and TRBJ1-1; D remains unclear. V was shortened by 5 bases and J by 11 bases, with 21 bases between the two germline ends. This CDR3 spans 14 amino acids. Germline lookup yields CDR1 MNHEY and CDR2 SMNVEV (reference sequence). Here the CDR3 DNA reads TGTGCCAGCAGTGCCCTCGGCGAGGGAATGACGGCTTTCTTT. Translation: CASSALGEGMTAFF.

The chain is built from TRBV4-1 and TRBJ1-6, with 7 bases identical to TRBD1. Germline V gene sequence: CDR1 MGHRA, CDR2 YSYEKL. CDR3 length: 15 residues. V lost 3 bases and J lost 7; bases outside the gene matches: 6. CDR3 region: CASSHRQGYNSPLHF. In DNA form, the CDR3 reads TGCGCCAGCAGCCACAGACAGGGTTACAATTCACCCCTCCACTTT.

This clone was observed a few times. V and J are TRBV5-1 and TRBJ2-7, with 9 bases lining up with TRBD1. J gave up 0 bases and V 9 bases, and 7 bases lay outside the gene matches. Per germline, CDR1 SGHRS and CDR2 YFSETQ. This CDR3 region has 14 residues. The CDR3: CATKTGQGSYEQYF. CDR3 sequence (DNA): TGCGCCACAAAGACGGGACAGGGCTCCTACGAGCAGTACTTC.

The V and J genes are TRBV30 and TRBJ2-2; D is undetermined. In germline, CDR1 is GTSNPN, CDR2 SVGIG (reference sequence). The CDR3 is 13 residues long. Trimming shortened V by 4 bases and J by 4 bases, and 10 bases separated the two germline ends. Here the CDR3 reads CAWNLRGTGELFF. The CDR3 DNA reads as TGTGCCTGGAATCTCCGAGGCACCGGGGAGCTGTTTTTT.

The chain has TRBV5-6 and TRBJ2-5, with 11 bases lining up with TRBD2. Unmatched junction bases numbered 10, after V lost 4 bases and J lost 5 bases. The CDR3 has 16 residues. Per the germline V gene, CDR1 is SGHDT and CDR2 is YYEEEE. The CDR3 spells CASSRDSGGAGETQYF. The CDR3 region has the DNA TGTGCCAGCAGCCGGGATAGCGGGGGGGCCGGGGAGACCCAGTACTTC.

This clone was detected only once. As DNA, the CDR3 is TGTGCCAGCAGTCCGTACCCGCAGGGTGTTAGCAATCAGCCCCAGCATTTT. Translation: CASSPYPQGVSNQPQHF. The genes are TRBV27 and TRBJ1-5, with a weak D call TRBD1 (5 bases). The CDR3 contains 17 residues. V was clipped by 5 bases and J by 0 bases, with 17 bases between them. Germline CDR1 reads MNHEY; CDR2 reads SMNVEV (reference sequence).

The chain carries TRBV5-1 and TRBJ1-2; 7 bases fit TRBD1. The junction had 4 bases not matched to a gene; V was cut back by 1 base and J by 4 bases. This CDR3 region has 14 residues. Germline CDR1 and CDR2: SGHRS and YFSETQ. The CDR3 reads CASSLTRGLYGYTF. DNA for the CDR3: TGCGCCAGCAGCTTGACTAGGGGGCTCTATGGCTACACCTTC. The whole variable domain, filled in from reference TRBV5-1 and TRBJ1-2, reads KAGVTQTPRYLIKTRGQQVTLSCSPISGHRSVSWYQQTPGQGLQFLFEYFSETQRNKGNFPGRFSGRQFSNSRSEMNVSTLELGDSALYLCASSLTRGLYGYTFGSGTRLTVV.

This chain links TRBV27 with TRBJ1-6; D unclear. The CDR3 loop spans 14 amino acids. V lost 0 bases, J lost 9 bases, and 9 bases lay in between. Germline V CDR1 and CDR2: MNHEY, SMNVEV (reference sequence). CDR3 sequence: CASSLSVGRSPLHF. The CDR3 DNA reads TGTGCCAGCAGTTTATCGGTTGGGCGTTCACCCCTCCACTTT.

The gene calls are TRBV6-1 and TRBJ2-1; D is uncertain. CDR1 MNHNS and CDR2 SASEGT come from the germline V gene. The CDR3 runs 11 residues. Between the trimmed V and J ends, which lost 4 bases and 7 bases, there was a span of 5 bases. DNA of the CDR3: TGTGCCAGCAGTGTTAAAAATGAGCAGTTCTTC. As protein: CASSVKNEQFF.

The genes are TRBV27 and TRBJ2-7; 7 bases agree with TRBD1. This CDR3 is built from 12 residues. Trimming took 5 bases from V and 6 from J; bases not matched to a gene: 4. The germline gives CDR1 MNHEY, CDR2 SMNVEV (reference sequence). For the CDR3, the DNA is TGTGCCAGCAGTGAGTCAGGGGGCGAGCAGTACTTC. Its protein product is CASSESGGEQYF.

The gene calls are TRBV18 and TRBJ2-1; 7 bases line up with TRBD2. Germline assignment: CDR1 KGHSH and CDR2 LQKENI. The CDR3 is made up of 15 amino acids. V was pared by 6 bases and J by 7 bases, with 12 bases of the junction left unmatched. The CDR3 spells CASSPPSGVGNEQFF. The CDR3 region has the DNA TGTGCCAGCTCCCCCCCTAGCGGTGTAGGGAATGAGCAGTTCTTC.

The J gene is TRBJ2-5, the V gene TRBV2; D possibly corresponds to TRBD1 (6 bases). This CDR3 spans 15 amino acids. Germline CDR1 SNHLY, CDR2 FYNNEI. V was trimmed by 1 base and J by 1 base, leaving 10 bases between them. CDR3 amino acids: CASSEGGTPQETQYF. The CDR3 DNA sequence: TGTGCCAGCAGTGAAGGAGGGACACCCCAAGAGACCCAGTACTTC.

The chain couples TRBV5-6 to TRBJ1-5, with TRBD1 matching over 8 bases. Germline V lookup: CDR1 SGHDT, CDR2 YYEEEE. This CDR3 has 15 amino acids. Losses at the gene ends were 5 bases for V and 3 bases for J; bases not matched to a gene: 7. CDR3 DNA: TGTGCCAGCAGTTCGGACAGGGATAACAATCAGCCCCAGCATTTT. It specifies CASSSDRDNNQPQHF.

V and J are TRBV7-9 and TRBJ1-1; D not resolved. V was pared by 5 bases and J by 6 bases, with 10 bases between. The CDR3 contains 12 residues. Germline V CDR1 and CDR2: SEHNR, FQNEAQ (reference sequence). Here the CDR3 DNA reads TGTGCCAGCAGCGCCGCGGGCCCTGAAGCTTTCTTT. It yields the protein CASSAAGPEAFF.

The table lists this clone with a few counts. This rearrangement joins TRBV6-5 to TRBJ2-3; 8 nucleotides line up with TRBD1. The J segment lost 4 bases and the V segment lost 8 bases, leaving 8 bases of the junction unmatched. Germline loops: CDR1 MNHEY, CDR2 SVGAGI. CDR3 length: 14 amino acids. CDR3: CASFRGQGADTQYF. In nucleotides, the CDR3 is TGTGCCAGCTTCCGAGGACAGGGTGCAGATACGCAGTATTTT.

The genes are TRBV2 and TRBJ1-5; TRBD1 might be the D (6 bases). Germline lookup yields CDR1 SNHLY and CDR2 FYNNEI. Trimming stripped 5 bases from V and 9 bases from J, with 14 bases between. The CDR3 extends over 13 amino acids. The CDR3 DNA follows: TGTGCCAGCAGTAATGGACAGCGACGGCCCCAGCATTTT. Its protein product is CASSNGQRRPQHF.

The chain links TRBV6-5 to TRBJ2-7; 11 bases match TRBD1. The CDR3 runs to 15 residues. The germline V gene has CDR1 MNHEY and CDR2 SVGAGI. V shed 4 bases and J 3 bases; nucleotides not matched to a gene: 5. For the CDR3, the DNA is TGTGCCAGCAGTTTCCCCGGGACAGGGGGCTACGAGCAGTACTTC. This translates into CASSFPGTGGYEQYF.

J is TRBJ2-4 and V is TRBV4-1; a possible D gene is TRBD2 (6 bases). There are 16 residues in the CDR3. V was cut by 1 base and J by 8 bases, with 18 bases left in between. The germline V gene has CDR1 MGHRA and CDR2 YSYEKL. The CDR3 loop reads CASSQGRDLYKDIQYF. DNA of the CDR3: TGCGCCAGCAGCCAAGGGCGGGACCTGTATAAGGACATTCAGTACTTC.

This clone was counted between two and nine times. This chain connects TRBV5-1 to TRBJ2-7; no definite D call. The V gene's germline CDR1 is SGHRS and CDR2 YFSETQ. With 4 bases removed from V and 3 bases from J, the gap between germline ends came to 11 bases. The CDR3 spans 13 residues. CDR3 region: CASSETNFYEQYF. The CDR3, as DNA: TGCGCCAGCAGCGAGACAAATTTCTACGAGCAGTACTTC.

The chain uses TRBV5-1 and TRBJ2-2; D possibly corresponds to TRBD1 (6 bases). In germline, CDR1 is SGHRS, CDR2 YFSETQ. Trimming pared 3 bases from V and 8 bases from J, leaving 11 bases between. The CDR3 spans 13 residues. The CDR3 sequence is CASSSGQYGELFF. The CDR3 coding sequence is TGCGCCAGCAGCTCTGGACAGTATGGGGAGCTGTTTTTT.

V and J are TRBV7-2 and TRBJ2-1; perhaps TRBD2 as D (6 bases). CDR3 length equals 13 residues. Germline V gene sequence: CDR1 SGHTA, CDR2 FQGNSA. Trimming cost V 4 bases and J 9 bases, with 13 bases left between them. Here the CDR3 reads CASSSGGTGEQFF. CDR3 sequence (DNA): TGTGCCAGCAGCTCTGGAGGGACGGGTGAGCAGTTCTTC.

This clone was recorded once. The V call is TRBV5-1, the J call TRBJ1-2; a possible D gene is TRBD1 (5 bases). The germline V gene encodes CDR1 SGHRS and CDR2 YFSETQ. V lost 4 bases to trimming and J lost 4 bases, with 17 bases between them. The CDR3 runs 15 residues. CDR3: CASSPGHRDSYGYTF. Written as DNA, the CDR3 is TGCGCCAGCAGCCCCGGACACCGAGACTCCTATGGCTACACCTTC. Combining the CDR3 with reference TRBV5-1 and TRBJ1-2 gives the whole variable domain KAGVTQTPRYLIKTRGQQVTLSCSPISGHRSVSWYQQTPGQGLQFLFEYFSETQRNKGNFPGRFSGRQFSNSRSEMNVSTLELGDSALYLCASSPGHRDSYGYTFGSGTRLTVV.

This chain joins TRBV5-6 and TRBJ2-2, with 9 nucleotides matching TRBD2. Germline loops: CDR1 SGHDT, CDR2 YYEEEE. V was clipped by 4 bases and J by 5 bases; unmatched bases: 6. CDR3 length: 15 residues. The CDR3 loop reads CASSGSGGITGELFF. The CDR3, as DNA: TGTGCCAGCAGCGGAAGCGGGGGGATTACCGGGGAGCTGTTTTTT.

This chain uses TRBV2 with TRBJ1-2; TRBD1 aligns across 7 bases. Trimming cost V 6 bases and J 4 bases; bases outside gene matches: 8. Germline V gene lookup returns CDR1 SNHLY and CDR2 FYNNEI. This CDR3 has 14 amino acids. CDR3 region: CASSDDRVGYGYTF. The CDR3 DNA sequence: TGTGCCAGCAGCGATGACAGGGTAGGCTATGGCTACACCTTC.

To note about this clone: The sample contains more than one DNA sequence encoding this CDR3. V is TRBV2 and J is TRBJ2-2; 8 bases are a match to TRBD2. V lost 4 bases to trimming and J lost 5 bases; unmatched junction nucleotides: 0. This CDR3 spans 13 amino acids. Germline lookup yields CDR1 SNHLY and CDR2 FYNNEI. CDR3 region: CASSGLATGELFF. CDR3 DNA: TGTGCCAGCAGTGGACTAGCGACCGGGGAGCTGTTTTTT.